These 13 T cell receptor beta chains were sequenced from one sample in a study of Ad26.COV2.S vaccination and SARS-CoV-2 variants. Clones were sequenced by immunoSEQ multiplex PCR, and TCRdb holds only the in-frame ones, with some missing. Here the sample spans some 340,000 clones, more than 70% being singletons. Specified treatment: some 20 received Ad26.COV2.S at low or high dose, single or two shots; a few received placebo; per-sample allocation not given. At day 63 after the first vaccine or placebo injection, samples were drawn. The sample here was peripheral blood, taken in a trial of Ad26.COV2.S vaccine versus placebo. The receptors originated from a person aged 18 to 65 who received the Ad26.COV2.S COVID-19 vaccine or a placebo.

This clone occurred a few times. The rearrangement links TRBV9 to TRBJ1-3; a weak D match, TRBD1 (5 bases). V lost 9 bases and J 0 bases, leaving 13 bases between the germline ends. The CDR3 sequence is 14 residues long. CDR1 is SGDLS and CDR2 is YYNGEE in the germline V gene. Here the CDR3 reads CATSSGPSGNTIYF. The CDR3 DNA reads TGTGCCACAAGTTCAGGGCCCTCTGGAAACACCATATATTTT.

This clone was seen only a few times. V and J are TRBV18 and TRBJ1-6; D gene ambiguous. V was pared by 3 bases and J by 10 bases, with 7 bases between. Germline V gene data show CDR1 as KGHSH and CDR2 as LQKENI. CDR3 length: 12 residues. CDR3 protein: CASSPENSPLHF. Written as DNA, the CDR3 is TGTGCCAGCTCACCGGAGAACTCACCCCTCCACTTT.

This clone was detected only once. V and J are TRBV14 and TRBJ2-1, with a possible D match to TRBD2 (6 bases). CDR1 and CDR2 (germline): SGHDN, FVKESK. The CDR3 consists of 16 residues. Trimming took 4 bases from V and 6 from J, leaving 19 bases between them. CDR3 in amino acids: CASSPQRAGWGNEQFF. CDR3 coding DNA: TGTGCCAGCAGCCCCCAAAGGGCGGGGTGGGGCAATGAGCAGTTCTTC.

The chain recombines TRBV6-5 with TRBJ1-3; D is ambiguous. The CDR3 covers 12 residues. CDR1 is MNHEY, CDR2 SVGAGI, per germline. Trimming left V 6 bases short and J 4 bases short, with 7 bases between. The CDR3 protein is CASRIRGNTIYF. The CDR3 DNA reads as TGTGCCAGCAGGATAAGAGGAAACACCATATATTTT.

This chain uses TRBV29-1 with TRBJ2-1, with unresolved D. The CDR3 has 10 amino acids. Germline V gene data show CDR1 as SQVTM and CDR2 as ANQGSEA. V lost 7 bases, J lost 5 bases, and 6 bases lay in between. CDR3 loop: CSADHNEQFF. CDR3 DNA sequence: TGCAGCGCCGACCACAATGAGCAGTTCTTC.

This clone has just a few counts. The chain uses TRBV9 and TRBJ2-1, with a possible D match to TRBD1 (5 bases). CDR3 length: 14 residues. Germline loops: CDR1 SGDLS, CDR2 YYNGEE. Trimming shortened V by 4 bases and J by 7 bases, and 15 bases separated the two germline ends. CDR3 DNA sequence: TGTGCCAGCAGCCTCAGGGTGGGGCCAAATGAGCAGTTCTTC. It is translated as CASSLRVGPNEQFF.

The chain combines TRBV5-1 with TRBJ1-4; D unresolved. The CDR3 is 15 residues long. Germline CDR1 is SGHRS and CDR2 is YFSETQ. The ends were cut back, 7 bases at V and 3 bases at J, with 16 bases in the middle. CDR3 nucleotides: TGCGCCAGCGGTCTGAACCGCGGAGCTAATGAAAAACTGTTTTTT. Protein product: CASGLNRGANEKLFF.

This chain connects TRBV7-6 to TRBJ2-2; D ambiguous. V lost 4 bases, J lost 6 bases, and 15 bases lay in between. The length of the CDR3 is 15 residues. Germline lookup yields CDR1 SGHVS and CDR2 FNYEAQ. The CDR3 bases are TGTGCCAGCAGCTCTCCCTCCTCCCGGGCCGGGGAGCTGTTTTTT. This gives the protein CASSSPSSRAGELFF.

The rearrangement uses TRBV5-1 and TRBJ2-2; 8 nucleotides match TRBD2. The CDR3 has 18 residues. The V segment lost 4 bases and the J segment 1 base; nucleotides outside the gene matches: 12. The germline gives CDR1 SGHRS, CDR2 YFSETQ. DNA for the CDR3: TGCGCCAGCAGCGATCCCAGGGAGCGGGGGCTGAACACCGGGGAGCTGTTTTTT. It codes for CASSDPRERGLNTGELFF.

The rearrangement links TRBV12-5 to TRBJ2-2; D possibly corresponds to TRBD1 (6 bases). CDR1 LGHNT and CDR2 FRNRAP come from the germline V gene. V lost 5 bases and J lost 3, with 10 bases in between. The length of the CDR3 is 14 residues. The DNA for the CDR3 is TGTGCTAGTGGTCGGACAGTCTACACCGGGGAGCTGTTTTTT. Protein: CASGRTVYTGELFF.

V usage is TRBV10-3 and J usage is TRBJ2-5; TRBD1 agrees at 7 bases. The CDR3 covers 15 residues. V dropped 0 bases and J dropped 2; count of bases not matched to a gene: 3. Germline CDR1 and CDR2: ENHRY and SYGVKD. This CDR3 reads CAISESGTVQETQYF. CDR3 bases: TGTGCCATCAGTGAGTCGGGGACAGTTCAAGAGACCCAGTACTTC.

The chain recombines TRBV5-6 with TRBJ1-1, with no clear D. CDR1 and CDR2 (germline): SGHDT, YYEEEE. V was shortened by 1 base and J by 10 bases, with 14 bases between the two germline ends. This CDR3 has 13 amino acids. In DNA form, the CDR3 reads TGTGCCAGCAGCTTGCTGTCTCCTTCGAGAGCTTTCTTT. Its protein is CASSLLSPSRAFF.

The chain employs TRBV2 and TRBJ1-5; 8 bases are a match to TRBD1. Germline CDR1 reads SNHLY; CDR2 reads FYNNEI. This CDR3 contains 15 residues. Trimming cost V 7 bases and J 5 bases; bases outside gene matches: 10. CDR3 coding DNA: TGTGCCAGCACTAAGGACAGGGCGGGGGATCAGCCCCAGCATTTT. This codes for CASTKDRAGDQPQHF. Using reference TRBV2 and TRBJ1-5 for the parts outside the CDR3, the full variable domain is EPEVTQTPSHQVTQMGQEVILRCVPISNHLYFYWYRQILGQKVEFLVSFYNNEISEKSEIFDDQFSVERPDGSNFTLKIRSTKLEDSAMYFCASTKDRAGDQPQHFGDGTRLSIL.